The T cell receptor beta chain described here comes from a study of blood T cell repertoires in COVID-19. Whole-study context: The United States, Italy and Spain supplied acute and convalescent COVID-19 samples.

CDR3 length equals 12 residues. The germline gives CDR1 SGHNT, CDR2 YENEEA. Trimming cost V 1 base and J 7 bases, with 5 bases left between them. Methods used by the authors: Scientists estimated how many nucleated cells there were by amplifying reference gene primers. TCRdb's table, derived via immunoSEQ multiplex PCR, lists solely in-frame clones and lacks some. V, J and clone size are those of that table, while D and trimming were read from the DNA. The table lists tens of thousands of clones, more than 75% of them singletons. The clonotype comes from a man between 65 and 85 years old with acute or convalescent COVID-19. This chain links TRBV11-3 with TRBJ2-1; D unclear. Material: peripheral blood. This CDR3 is CASSLVENEQFF. Written as DNA, the CDR3 is TGTGCCAGCAGCTTAGTCGAGAATGAGCAGTTCTTC. The full variable domain, rest sourced from reference TRBV11-3 and TRBJ2-1, is EAGVVQSPRYKIIEKKQPVAFWCNPISGHNTLYWYLQNLGQGPELLIRYENEEAVDDSQLPKDRFSAERLKGVDSTLKIQPAELGDSAVYLCASSLVENEQFFGPGTRLTVL.